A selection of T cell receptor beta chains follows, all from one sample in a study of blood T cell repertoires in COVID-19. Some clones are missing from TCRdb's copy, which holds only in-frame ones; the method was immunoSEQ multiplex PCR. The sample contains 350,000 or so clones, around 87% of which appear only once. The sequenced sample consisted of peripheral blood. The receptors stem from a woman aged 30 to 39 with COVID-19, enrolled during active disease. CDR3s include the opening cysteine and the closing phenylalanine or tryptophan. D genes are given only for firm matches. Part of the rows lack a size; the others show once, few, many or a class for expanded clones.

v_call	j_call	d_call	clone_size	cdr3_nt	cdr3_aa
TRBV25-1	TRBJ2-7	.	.	TGTGCCAGCAGTGAATTTCATTCCAGGGAAGGTACGGGTGAGCAGTACTTC	CASSEFHSREGTGEQYF
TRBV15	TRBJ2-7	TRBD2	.	TGTGCCACCAGCGGTTTGGTATCGTCTCTAGCGGGCTACGAGCAGTACTTC	CATSGLVSSLAGYEQYF
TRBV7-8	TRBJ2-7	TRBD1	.	TGTGCCAGCAGCTCGGACAGGACGGGGGAGCAGTACTTC	CASSSDRTGEQYF
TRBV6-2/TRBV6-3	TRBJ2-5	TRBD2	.	TGTGCCAGCAGTTACGCCGGGACTAGCGGCCAAGAGACCCAGTACTTC	CASSYAGTSGQETQYF
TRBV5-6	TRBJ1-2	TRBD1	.	TGTGCCAGCAGCCTAAGGACAGGGCTCTATGGCTACACCTTC	CASSLRTGLYGYTF
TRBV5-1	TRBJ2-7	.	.	TGCGCCAGCAGCCCCGGGACAATGTTCTCCTACGAGCAGTACTTC	CASSPGTMFSYEQYF
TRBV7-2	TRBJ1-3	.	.	TGTGCCAGCAGCTCGGTCGGTTTCTCTGGAAACACCATATATTTT	CASSSVGFSGNTIYF
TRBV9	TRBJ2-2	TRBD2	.	TGTGCCAGCAGCGTAGAGACTAGCGGGAGACTGGGGGAGCTGTTTTTT	CASSVETSGRLGELFF
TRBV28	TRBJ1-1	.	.	TGTGCCAGCAGTTACCCTGGTTGGGGGCGAATTGAAGCTTTCTTT	CASSYPGWGRIEAFF
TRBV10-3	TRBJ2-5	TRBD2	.	TGTGCCATCTCTTCCGGGACTAGCGGGAGTGAGACCCAGTACTTC	CAISSGTSGSETQYF
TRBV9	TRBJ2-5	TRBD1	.	TGTGCCAGCAGCGTAGGGGTTCGACAGGGGGAGGGTGAGACCCAGTACTTC	CASSVGVRQGEGETQYF
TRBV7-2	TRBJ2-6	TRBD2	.	TGTGCCAGCAGCTTACAAATAGCGGGAGGACTCTGGGCCAACGTCCTGACTTTC	CASSLQIAGGLWANVLTF
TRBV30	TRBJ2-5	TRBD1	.	TGTGCCTGGAGTGGGACAGGCCAAGAGACCCAGTACTTC	CAWSGTGQETQYF
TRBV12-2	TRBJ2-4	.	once	TGTGCAAGTCGCAACAGGGAGGCCAAAAACATTCAGTACTTC	CASRNREAKNIQYF
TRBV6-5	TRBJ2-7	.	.	TGTGCCAGCAGCGATAGGGGCTACGAGCAGTACTTC	CASSDRGYEQYF
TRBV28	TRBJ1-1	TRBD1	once	TGTGCCAGCACCCTGGACAGGGCCAGATTTGGGGAAGCTTTCTTT	CASTLDRARFGEAFF
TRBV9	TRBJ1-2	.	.	TGTGCCAGCAGCGTAGGATGGCAGGGCGATGGCTACACCTTC	CASSVGWQGDGYTF
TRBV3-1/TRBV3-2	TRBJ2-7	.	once	TGTGCCAGCAGCCACGGATCAGGGAGAGGGGGCTACGAGCAGTACTTC	CASSHGSGRGGYEQYF
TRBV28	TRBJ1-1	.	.	TGTGCCAGCAGCCTACAGAATCAGGAAGAAGCTTTCTTT	CASSLQNQEEAFF
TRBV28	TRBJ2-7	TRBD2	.	TGTGCCAGCAGTTCCCCGGCAGCGGGATTCTACGAGCAGTACTTC	CASSSPAAGFYEQYF
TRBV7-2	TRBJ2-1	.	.	TGTGCCAGCAGCTTAGCGTTGTCGGGACTTAATCACAATGAGCAGTTCTTC	CASSLALSGLNHNEQFF
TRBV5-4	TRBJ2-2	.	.	TGTGCCAGCAGCCTATGGACGGGAAACACCGGGGAGCTGTTTTTT	CASSLWTGNTGELFF
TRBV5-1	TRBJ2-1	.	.	TGCGCCAGCAGCTTGGCGGCGGCAGGGGCTGGGGATGAGCAGTTCTTC	CASSLAAAGAGDEQFF
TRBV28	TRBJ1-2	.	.	TGTGCCAGCAGTTTTCTAGAATATGGCTACACCTTC	CASSFLEYGYTF
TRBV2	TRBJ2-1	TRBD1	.	TGTGCCAGCAGTGCACAGGGGCCCAGCTCCTACAATGAGCAGTTCTTC	CASSAQGPSSYNEQFF
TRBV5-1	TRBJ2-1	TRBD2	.	TGCGCCAGCAGCCTCCCCGGGACTAGCGGCTACAATGAGCAGTTCTTC	CASSLPGTSGYNEQFF
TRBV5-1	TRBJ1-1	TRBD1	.	TGCGCCAGCTCCAGGGGGGAGAGGGCACTGCGCACTGAAGCTTTCTTT	CASSRGERALRTEAFF
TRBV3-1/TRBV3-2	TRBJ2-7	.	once	TGTGCCAGCAGCCCCAACCAGGGAATCCCCTACGAGCAGTACTTC	CASSPNQGIPYEQYF
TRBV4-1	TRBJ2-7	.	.	TGCGCCAGCAGCCAAGGACAGGACTCCAACTATGAGCAGTACTTC	CASSQGQDSNYEQYF
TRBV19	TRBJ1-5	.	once	TGTGCCAGTAGTATAAGTCACAGAGAAAGGCATCAGCCCCAGCATTTT	CASSISHRERHQPQHF
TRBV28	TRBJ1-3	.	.	TGTGCCAGCAGTTTCAGGGGCTCTGGAAACACCATATATTTT	CASSFRGSGNTIYF
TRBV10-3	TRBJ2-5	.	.	TGTGCCACAGGACAGAGGCACCAAGAGACCCAGTACTTC	CATGQRHQETQYF
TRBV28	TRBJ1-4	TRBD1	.	TGTGCCAGCAGTGCCCCGGGACAGAATGAAAAACTGTTTTTT	CASSAPGQNEKLFF
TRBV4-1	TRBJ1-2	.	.	TGCGCCAGCAGGAAAGTCGGGGGGGACTATGGCTACACCTTC	CASRKVGGDYGYTF
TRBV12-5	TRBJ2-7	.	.	TGTGCTAACTCCAACCCCTACGAGCAGTACTTC	CANSNPYEQYF
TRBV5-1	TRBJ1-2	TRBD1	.	TGCGCCAGCAGCTATGGGACAGCCCCCCTTGGCTACACCTTC	CASSYGTAPLGYTF
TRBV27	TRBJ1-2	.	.	TGTGCCAGCAGTTCCGGGGGAGGTGGCTACACCTTC	CASSSGGGGYTF
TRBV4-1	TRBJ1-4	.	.	TGCGCCAGCAGCCAAGGTAGTGAAAAACTGTTTTTT	CASSQGSEKLFF
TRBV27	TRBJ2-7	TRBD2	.	TGTGCCAGCAGTTCACTAGCGGGAGGGCCCCACGAGCAGTACTTC	CASSSLAGGPHEQYF
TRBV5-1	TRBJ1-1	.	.	TGCGCCAGCAGCTTGGTCGGGGGGCGAATTGAAGCTTTCTTT	CASSLVGGRIEAFF
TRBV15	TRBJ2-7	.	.	TGTGCCACCAGCAGAGATAATGGAGAGGGAGTGTCCTACGAGCAGTACTTC	CATSRDNGEGVSYEQYF
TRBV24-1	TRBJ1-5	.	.	TGTGCCACCGCGAGGAGAGATAGCAATCAGCCCCAGCATTTT	CATARRDSNQPQHF
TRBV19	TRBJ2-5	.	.	TGTGCCAGTAGTATTGCCGCGGCAGGCGGAGGAGAGACCCAGTACTTC	CASSIAAAGGGETQYF
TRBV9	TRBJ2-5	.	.	TGTGCCAGCAGCATCAACCCCTACAGGGAATCCGAGACCCAGTACTTC	CASSINPYRESETQYF
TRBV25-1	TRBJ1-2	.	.	TGTGCCAGCAGTCCAGGATCCATCCCCTCGGTGTCCTTC	CASSPGSIPSVSF
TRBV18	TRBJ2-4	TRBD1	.	TGTGCCAGCTCACCTGGACAGGCCCTAGCCAAAAACATTCAGTACTTC	CASSPGQALAKNIQYF
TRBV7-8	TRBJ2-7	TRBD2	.	TGTGCCAGCAGCTTTCTAGCGGGAAACTCCTACGAGCAGTACTTC	CASSFLAGNSYEQYF
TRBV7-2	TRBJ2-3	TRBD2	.	TGTGCCAGCAGCCTTCGACTAGCGGGAGGGCTACGAACGCAGTATTTT	CASSLRLAGGLRTQYF
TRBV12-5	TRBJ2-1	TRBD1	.	TGTGCTAGTTGCTTAGGGGGCGAGCAGTTCTTC	CASCLGGEQFF
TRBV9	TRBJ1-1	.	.	TGTGCCAGCAGCGTACAAATGAACACTGAAGCTTTCTTT	CASSVQMNTEAFF
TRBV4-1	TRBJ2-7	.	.	TGCGCCAGCAGCCAAGATGGGGCAGGGACCTACGAGCAGTACTTC	CASSQDGAGTYEQYF
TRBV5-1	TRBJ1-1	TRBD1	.	TGCGCCAGCAGCTTGGTAGGGACAGGGGGCACTGAAGCTTTCTTT	CASSLVGTGGTEAFF
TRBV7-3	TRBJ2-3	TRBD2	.	TGTGCCAGCAGTCAAGCGGGAGGAGCGACAGATACGCAGTATTTT	CASSQAGGATDTQYF
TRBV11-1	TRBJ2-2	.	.	TGTGCCAGCAGCCAGGGCCGTTCCACCGGGGAGCTGTTTTTT	CASSQGRSTGELFF
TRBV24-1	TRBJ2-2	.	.	TGTGCCACCAGTAATACTTTCGCGAACACCGGGGAGCTGTTTTTT	CATSNTFANTGELFF
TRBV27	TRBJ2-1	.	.	TGTGCCAGCAGTCTAGGCGGGTCCTACAATGAGCAGTTCTTC	CASSLGGSYNEQFF
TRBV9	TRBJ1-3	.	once	TGTGCCAGCAGCGCGGGGAGGGCTGGAAACACCATATATTTT	CASSAGRAGNTIYF
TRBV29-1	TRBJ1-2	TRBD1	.	TGCAGCGTGGGGGGACAGAACTATGGCTACACCTTC	CSVGGQNYGYTF
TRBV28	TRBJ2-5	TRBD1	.	TGTGCCAGCAGCCTCGGGACAGGGAATCAAGAGACCCAGTACTTC	CASSLGTGNQETQYF